This T cell receptor (beta chain) was identified during a study of shared clonotypes between healthy human individuals. About the study: CD8 memory received one plate per donor, CD8 naive two, CD4 memory three and CD4 naive three.

Study-level results: Incompleteness in sorted-subset sequencing, despite large depth, was shown by rarefaction.

Germline assignment: CDR1 SGDLS and CDR2 YYNGEE. The CDR3 covers 16 residues. Unmatched junction bases numbered 6, after V lost 0 bases and J lost 4 bases. Notes on this clone: Its target is not known.

CD45RO-negative cells were positively selected for CCR7, leaving out terminally differentiated effector memory CD45RA+ cells. Clones were read by immunoSEQ multiplex PCR, and TCRdb kept only the in-frame ones, dropping some. The table shows about 2 million clones, with just under 95% occurring only once. The sequence derives from a man aged 18-30 years in good health. What was sequenced was naive CD8+ T cells sorted from blood. The chain is built from TRBV9 and TRBJ2-3; 9 bases map to TRBD2. The CDR3 reads CASSVEGIAGADTQYF. As DNA, the CDR3 is TGTGCCAGCAGCGTAGAGGGGATAGCGGGAGCAGATACGCAGTATTTT.